This record covers a single TCR beta chain. Here immunoSEQ multiplex PCR was the method, and the copy in TCRdb shows in-frame clones only, minus some. The data hold some 74,000 clones, with over 80% observed a single time. CDR3 length equals 15 residues. Germline-derived CDR1 and CDR2 are SGDLS and YYNGEE. Trimming removed 7 bases from V and 2 bases from J, with 17 bases in between. This sample is drawn from a study of control samples from healthy donors and cancer patients. The chain joins TRBV9 to TRBJ2-3; D is perhaps TRBD1 or TRBD2 (5 bases each). The sequenced material came from blood. This clonotype was obtained from a man between 60 and 70 years old in good health. The CDR3 sequence: CASGNWKGTTDTQYF. The CDR3 DNA is TGTGCCAGCGGAAATTGGAAGGGGACCACAGATACGCAGTATTTT.